Presented here are 21 T cell receptor beta chains from one specimen sequenced in a study of cytomegalovirus exposure and HLA in healthy donors (TCRdb year 2017). Library creation used the immunoSEQ multiplex PCR assay. The multiplex PCR relied on a mix of 60 forward primers for TCR Vbeta segments and 13 reverse primers for TCR Jbeta segments. Here the immuneACCESS table is served through TCRdb, limited to in-frame sequences with V and J called. Missing clones are a known gap in these copies; in checked studies unresolved V genes cover under half, and the rest lacks a known reason. Across this sample there are under 200,000 clones, with 77% seen only once. 2% to 3% of the sample goes to the ten largest clones. The sample taken for sequencing was PBMCs. These TCRs come from a woman aged 40-49 years in good health and CMV-seropositive.

This chain uses TRBV6-5 with TRBJ1-2; 8 bases align to TRBD1. The CDR3 sequence is 15 residues long. Trimming removed 2 bases from V and 2 bases from J; junction bases left unmatched: 4. Germline lookup yields CDR1 MNHEY and CDR2 SVGAGI. CDR3 DNA: TGTGCCAGCAGTTACAGACCAGGGGGCAACTATGGCTACACCTTC. Translated: CASSYRPGGNYGYTF.

The rearrangement joins TRBV28 to TRBJ1-1, with D unresolved. The CDR3 has 12 amino acids. With 6 bases removed from V and 2 bases from J, the gap between germline ends came to 7 bases. Germline V CDR1 and CDR2: MDHEN, SYDVKM. For the CDR3, the DNA is TGTGCCAGCAGGGTACTAAACACTGAAGCTTTCTTT. Protein sequence: CASRVLNTEAFF.

This clone was seen only a few times. V gene TRBV10-1 combines with J gene TRBJ2-7; 10 bases agree with TRBD2. Germline CDR1 and CDR2: WNHNN and SYGVQD (reference sequence). J gave up 1 base and V 3 bases, and 6 bases lay outside the gene matches. The CDR3 totals 16 residues. CDR3 in DNA: TGCGCCAGCAGTGACCAACGAGCGGGAGGGTCCTACGAGCAGTACTTC. As protein: CASSDQRAGGSYEQYF.

The chain uses TRBV11-2 and TRBJ2-7, with D perhaps matching TRBD1 (6 bases). This CDR3 is built from 15 residues. Germline CDR1 SGHAT, CDR2 FQNNGV. Trimming removed 1 base at V and 5 bases at J, with 15 bases between. Here the CDR3 DNA reads TGTGCCAGCAGCTTAGCCCTCAATACAGGGAACGAGCAGTACTTC. The encoded protein is CASSLALNTGNEQYF.

J is TRBJ2-7 and V is TRBV18; 8 positions match TRBD1. The V and J ends lost 6 bases and 4 bases, in that order; junction bases with no gene match: 8. The CDR3 is 14 residues long. Germline V lookup: CDR1 KGHSH, CDR2 LQKENI. CDR3 coding DNA: TGTGCCAGCTCCCGGGCAGGGGGCGCTTACGAGCAGTACTTC. This gives the protein CASSRAGGAYEQYF.

V and J are TRBV27 and TRBJ2-6, with D possibly TRBD1 on 5 matching bases. CDR1 MNHEY and CDR2 SMNVEV come from the germline V gene (reference sequence). This CDR3 region has 18 residues. Trimming took 5 bases from V and 0 from J, leaving 17 bases between them. CDR3 sequence (DNA): TGTGCCAGCAGTCCTGAAATCGACCAGGGCTCTGGGGCCAACGTCCTGACTTTC. It codes for CASSPEIDQGSGANVLTF.

The rearrangement uses TRBV6-4 and TRBJ1-2; maybe TRBD1 (5 bases). This CDR3 comprises 14 residues. Germline CDR1 and CDR2: MRHNA and SNTAGT. V was trimmed by 4 bases and J by 8 bases, leaving 17 bases between them. The CDR3 loop reads CASSATYRDSGYTF. The CDR3 coding sequence is TGTGCCAGCAGTGCCACTTACCGGGACTCAGGCTACACCTTC.

The rearrangement joins TRBV9 to TRBJ2-7; D possibly corresponds to TRBD1 (6 bases). Deletions cut 3 bases from V and 3 bases from J, with 16 bases between. CDR1 SGDLS and CDR2 YYNGEE come from the germline V gene. The CDR3 extends over 15 amino acids. In DNA form, the CDR3 reads TGTGCCAGCAGCGAGTCCCCGGGACAATACTACGAGCAGTACTTC. Encoded protein: CASSESPGQYYEQYF.

This clone was seen only a few times. The V call is TRBV7-9, the J call TRBJ2-7, with 9 bases matching TRBD2. The length of the CDR3 is 15 residues. Germline CDR1 SEHNR, CDR2 FQNEAQ (reference sequence). Unmatched junction bases numbered 6, after V lost 1 base and J lost 5 bases. CDR3 residues: CASSLGASGIDEQYF. The CDR3 coding sequence is TGTGCCAGCAGCTTAGGGGCTAGCGGGATAGACGAGCAGTACTTC.

The chain uses TRBV7-8 and TRBJ1-1; D is ambiguous. The CDR3 loop spans 15 amino acids. Germline V lookup: CDR1 SGHVS, CDR2 FQNEAQ. Deletions cut 5 bases from V and 3 bases from J, with 16 bases between. In nucleotides, the CDR3 is TGTGCCAGCAGCCCCACGAACGGGGAGGACACTGAAGCTTTCTTT. This gives the protein CASSPTNGEDTEAFF.

V and J are TRBV5-1 and TRBJ2-3; TRBD2 matches 8 bases. Germline V gene data show CDR1 as SGHRS and CDR2 as YFSETQ. This CDR3 is built from 16 residues. The V and J ends lost 4 bases and 0 bases, in that order; junction bases with no gene match: 7. The CDR3 DNA reads as TGCGCCAGCAGCCGGGAGGGGGGGGCTAGCACAGATACGCAGTATTTT. Residues: CASSREGGASTDTQYF. The full variable domain, completed using reference TRBV5-1 and TRBJ2-3, is KAGVTQTPRYLIKTRGQQVTLSCSPISGHRSVSWYQQTPGQGLQFLFEYFSETQRNKGNFPGRFSGRQFSNSRSEMNVSTLELGDSALYLCASSREGGASTDTQYFGPGTRLTVL.

This chain connects TRBV29-1 to TRBJ2-5; a weak D match, TRBD1 (6 bases). V was trimmed by 2 bases and J by 4 bases, leaving 14 bases between them. This CDR3 comprises 14 residues. Germline CDR1 reads SQVTM; CDR2 reads ANQGSEA. This CDR3 is CSVENQNRVETQYF. The CDR3 nucleotides are TGCAGCGTTGAAAACCAGAACAGGGTAGAGACCCAGTACTTC.

This sequence joins TRBV6-5 and TRBJ2-7; no clear D. V was shortened by 5 bases and J by 0 bases, with 11 bases between the two germline ends. The CDR3 runs to 14 residues. Germline values: CDR1 MNHEY, CDR2 SVGAGI. The CDR3 protein is CASSPTTASYEQYF. CDR3 bases: TGTGCCAGCAGTCCGACGACTGCCTCCTACGAGCAGTACTTC.

This chain connects TRBV4-3 to TRBJ2-5; 10 bases fit TRBD1. The CDR3 extends over 16 amino acids. Germline V gene lookup returns CDR1 LGHNA and CDR2 YSLEER. Germline trimming cut 3 bases from V and 5 bases from J; bases unmatched to any gene: 9. DNA for the CDR3: TGCGCCAGCAGCCAGTACCGGGACAGGGGTGTGGAGACCCAGTACTTC. Residues: CASSQYRDRGVETQYF.

V gene TRBV7-6 combines with J gene TRBJ2-3, with 8 bases aligning to TRBD1. This CDR3 spans 16 amino acids. Looked up from germline, CDR1 is SGHVS and CDR2 is FNYEAQ. V trimming: 0 bases; J trimming: 0 bases; junction bases outside the gene matches: 2. CDR3 bases: TGTGCCAGCAGCTTAGCAAACAGGGGGAGCACAGATACGCAGTATTTT. It encodes CASSLANRGSTDTQYF.

The gene calls are TRBV10-1 and TRBJ2-2; TRBD2 is a possible D gene (5 bases). The germline V and J ends were trimmed by 6 bases and 6 bases, with 14 bases remaining between them. CDR1 WNHNN and CDR2 SYGVQD come from the germline V gene (reference sequence). The CDR3 has 14 residues. CDR3 DNA: TGCGCCAGCAGGGAAACTAGTATGGCCGGGGAGCTGTTTTTT. It codes for CASRETSMAGELFF.

The rearrangement joins TRBV6-5 to TRBJ2-7, with D hard to call. The V end was cut by 0 bases, the J end by 4 bases, with 7 bases between. This CDR3 comprises 13 residues. The germline gives CDR1 MNHEY, CDR2 SVGAGI. The DNA of the CDR3 is TGTGCCAGCAGTTACTCTTCGAGGTACGAGCAGTACTTC. The encoded protein is CASSYSSRYEQYF.

This clone appeared a single time. The chain couples TRBV19 to TRBJ1-1; D unresolved. CDR3 length: 15 residues. Germline lookup yields CDR1 LNHDA and CDR2 SQIVND (reference sequence). The ends were cut back, 6 bases at V and 0 bases at J, with 14 bases in the middle. In DNA, the CDR3 is TGTGCCAGTAGCCCTATTGGAGCCCTGAACACTGAAGCTTTCTTT. Translated: CASSPIGALNTEAFF. The full variable domain, in which reference TRBV19 and TRBJ1-1 provide the parts outside the CDR3, is DGGITQSPKYLFRKEGQNVTLSCEQNLNHDAMYWYRQDPGQGLRLIYYSQIVNDFQKGDIAEGYSVSREKKESFPLTVTSAQKNPTAFYLCASSPIGALNTEAFFGQGTRLTVV.

This clone occurred a few times. The gene calls are TRBV30 and TRBJ2-3; 7 nucleotides agree with TRBD1. The junction had 6 bases not matched to a gene; V was cut back by 1 base and J by 5 bases. The CDR3 is made up of 14 amino acids. CDR1 GTSNPN and CDR2 SVGIG come from the germline V gene (reference sequence). The CDR3 nucleotides are TGTGCCTGGAGTGCCAGGGGGTCCAGAGATACGCAGTATTTT. Translating gives CAWSARGSRDTQYF.

A few counts support this clone. The V call is TRBV6-1, the J call TRBJ1-2, with 8 positions matching TRBD1. Looked up from germline, CDR1 is MNHNS and CDR2 is SASEGT. V gave up 5 bases and J gave up 8 bases; unmatched junction bases: 1. The CDR3 contains 11 residues. This CDR3 is CASSRDRGYTF. The CDR3 nucleotides are TGTGCCAGCAGTCGGGACAGGGGCTACACCTTC.

V and J are TRBV7-2 and TRBJ1-1; 8 bases fit TRBD1. The J segment lost 6 bases and the V segment lost 3 bases, leaving 6 bases of the junction unmatched. The germline CDR1 and CDR2 sequences are SGHTA and FQGNSA. This CDR3 spans 14 amino acids. CDR3 nucleotide sequence: TGTGCCAGCAGCTTCTTGGACAGGGTCGCTGAAGCTTTCTTT. It yields the protein CASSFLDRVAEAFF.